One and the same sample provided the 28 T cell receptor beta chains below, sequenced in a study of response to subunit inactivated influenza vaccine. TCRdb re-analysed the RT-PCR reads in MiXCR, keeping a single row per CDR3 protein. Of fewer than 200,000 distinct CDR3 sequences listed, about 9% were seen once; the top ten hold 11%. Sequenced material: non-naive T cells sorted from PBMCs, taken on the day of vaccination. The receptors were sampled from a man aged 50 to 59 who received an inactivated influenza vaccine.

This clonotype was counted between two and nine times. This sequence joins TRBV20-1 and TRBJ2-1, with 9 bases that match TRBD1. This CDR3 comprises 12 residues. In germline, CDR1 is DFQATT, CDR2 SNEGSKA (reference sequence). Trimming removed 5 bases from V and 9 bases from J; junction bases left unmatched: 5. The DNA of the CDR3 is TGCAGTGCTCTGGGACAGGGCGGTGAGCAGTTCTTC. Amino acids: CSALGQGGEQFF.

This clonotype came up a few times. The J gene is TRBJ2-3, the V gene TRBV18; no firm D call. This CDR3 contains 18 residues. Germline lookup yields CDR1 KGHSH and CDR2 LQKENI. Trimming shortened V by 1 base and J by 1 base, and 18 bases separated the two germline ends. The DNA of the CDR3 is TGTGCCAGCTCACCACGGAATTTCCTAGTCATGGGCACAGATACGCAGTATTTT. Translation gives CASSPRNFLVMGTDTQYF.

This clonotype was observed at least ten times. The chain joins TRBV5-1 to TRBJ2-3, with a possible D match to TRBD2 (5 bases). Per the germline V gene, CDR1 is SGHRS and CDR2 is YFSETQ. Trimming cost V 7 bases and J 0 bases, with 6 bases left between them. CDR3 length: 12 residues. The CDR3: CASGLSTDTQYF. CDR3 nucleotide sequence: TGCGCCAGCGGACTTAGCACAGATACGCAGTATTTT.

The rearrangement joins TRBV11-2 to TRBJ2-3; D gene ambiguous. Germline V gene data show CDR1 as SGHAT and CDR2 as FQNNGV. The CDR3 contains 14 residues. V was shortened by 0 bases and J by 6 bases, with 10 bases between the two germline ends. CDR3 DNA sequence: TGTGCCAGCAGCTTAGATAGGGCAGGCGATACGCAGTATTTT. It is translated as CASSLDRAGDTQYF.

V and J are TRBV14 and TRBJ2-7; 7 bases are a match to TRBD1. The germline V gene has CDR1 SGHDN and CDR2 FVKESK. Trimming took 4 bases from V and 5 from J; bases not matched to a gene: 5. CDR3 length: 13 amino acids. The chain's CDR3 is CASSRQGSNEQYF. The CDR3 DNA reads TGTGCCAGCAGCCGACAGGGTAGCAACGAGCAGTACTTC.

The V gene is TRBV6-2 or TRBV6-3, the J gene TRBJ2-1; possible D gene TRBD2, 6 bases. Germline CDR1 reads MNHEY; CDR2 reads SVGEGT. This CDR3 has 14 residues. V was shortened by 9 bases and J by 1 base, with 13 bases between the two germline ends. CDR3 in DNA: TGTGCCAGTCGTATGGGGGGATCCTACAATGAGCAGTTCTTC. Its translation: CASRMGGSYNEQFF.

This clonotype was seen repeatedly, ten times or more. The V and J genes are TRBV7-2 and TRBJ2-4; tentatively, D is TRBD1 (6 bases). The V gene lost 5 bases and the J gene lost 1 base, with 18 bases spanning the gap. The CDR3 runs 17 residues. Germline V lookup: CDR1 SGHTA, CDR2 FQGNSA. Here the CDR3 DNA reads TGTGCCAGCAGCCTAGGTGCCCCAGGGGAGGCCAAAAACATTCAGTACTTC. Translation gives CASSLGAPGEAKNIQYF.

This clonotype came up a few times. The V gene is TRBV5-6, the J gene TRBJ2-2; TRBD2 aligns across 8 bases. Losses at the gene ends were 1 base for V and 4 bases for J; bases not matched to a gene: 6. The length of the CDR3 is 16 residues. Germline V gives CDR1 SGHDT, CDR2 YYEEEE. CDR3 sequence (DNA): TGTGCCAGCAGCTTGTATTCTAGCGGGCCCACCGGGGAGCTGTTTTTT. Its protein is CASSLYSSGPTGELFF.

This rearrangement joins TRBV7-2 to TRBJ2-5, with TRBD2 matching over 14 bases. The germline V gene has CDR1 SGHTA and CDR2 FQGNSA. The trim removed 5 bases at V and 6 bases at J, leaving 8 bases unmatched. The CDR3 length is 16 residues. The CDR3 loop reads CASSLTTSGGAQTQYF. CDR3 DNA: TGTGCCAGCAGCCTAACGACTAGCGGGGGGGCACAGACCCAGTACTTC.

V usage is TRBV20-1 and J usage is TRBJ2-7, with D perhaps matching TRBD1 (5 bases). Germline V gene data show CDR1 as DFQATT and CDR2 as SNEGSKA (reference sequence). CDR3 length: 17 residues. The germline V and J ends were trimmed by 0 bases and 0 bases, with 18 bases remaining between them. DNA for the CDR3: TGCAGTGCTAGAGATGGGGCTCCGCCGTTCCCCTCCTACGAGCAGTACTTC. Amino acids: CSARDGAPPFPSYEQYF.

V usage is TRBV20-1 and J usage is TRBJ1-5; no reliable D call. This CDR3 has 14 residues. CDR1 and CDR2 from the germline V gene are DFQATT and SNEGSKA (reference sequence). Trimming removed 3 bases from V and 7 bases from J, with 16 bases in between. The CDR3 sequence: CSARANRDLQPQHF. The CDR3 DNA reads TGCAGTGCTAGGGCAAACAGAGACTTACAGCCCCAGCATTTT.

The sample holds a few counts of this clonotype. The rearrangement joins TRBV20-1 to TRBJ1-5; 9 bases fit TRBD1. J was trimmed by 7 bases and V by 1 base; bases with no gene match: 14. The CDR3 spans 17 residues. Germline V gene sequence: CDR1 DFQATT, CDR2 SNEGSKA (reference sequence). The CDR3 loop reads CSARGPPGTGGGQPQHF. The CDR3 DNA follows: TGCAGTGCTAGAGGCCCTCCGGGCACAGGGGGCGGACAGCCCCAGCATTTT.

The CDR3 reads CSADGGLAKYEQYF. CDR3 DNA: TGCAGTGCTGACGGTGGACTAGCGAAATACGAGCAGTACTTC. The V call is TRBV20-1, the J call TRBJ2-7; 9 nucleotides line up with TRBD2. In germline, CDR1 is DFQATT, CDR2 SNEGSKA (reference sequence). The CDR3 runs to 14 residues. V shed 5 bases and J 4 bases; nucleotides not matched to a gene: 9.

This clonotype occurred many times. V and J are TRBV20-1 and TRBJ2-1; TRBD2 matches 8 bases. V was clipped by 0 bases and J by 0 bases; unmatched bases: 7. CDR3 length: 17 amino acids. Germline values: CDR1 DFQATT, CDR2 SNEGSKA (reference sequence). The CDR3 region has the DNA TGCAGTGCTAGAGATCTAAGGCGGGGGGTCTCCTACAATGAGCAGTTCTTC. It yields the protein CSARDLRRGVSYNEQFF.

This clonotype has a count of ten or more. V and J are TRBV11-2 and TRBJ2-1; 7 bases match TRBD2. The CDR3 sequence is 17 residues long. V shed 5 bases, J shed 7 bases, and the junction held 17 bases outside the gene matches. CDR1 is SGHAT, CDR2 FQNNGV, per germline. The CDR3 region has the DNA TGTGCCAGCAGCCCACCTGCGCGTGGCGGGAGTATGAATGAGCAGTTCTTC. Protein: CASSPPARGGSMNEQFF.

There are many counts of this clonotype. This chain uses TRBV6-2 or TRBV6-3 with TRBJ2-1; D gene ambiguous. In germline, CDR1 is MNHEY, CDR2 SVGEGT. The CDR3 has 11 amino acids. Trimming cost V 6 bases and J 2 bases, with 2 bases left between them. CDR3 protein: CASSPYNEQFF. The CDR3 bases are TGTGCCAGCAGCCCCTACAATGAGCAGTTCTTC.

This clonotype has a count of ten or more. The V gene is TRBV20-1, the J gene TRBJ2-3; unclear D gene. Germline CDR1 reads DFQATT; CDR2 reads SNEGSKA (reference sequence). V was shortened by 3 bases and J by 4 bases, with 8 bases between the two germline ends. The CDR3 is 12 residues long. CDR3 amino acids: CSASKTSDTQYF. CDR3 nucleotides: TGCAGTGCTAGTAAGACCTCAGATACGCAGTATTTT.

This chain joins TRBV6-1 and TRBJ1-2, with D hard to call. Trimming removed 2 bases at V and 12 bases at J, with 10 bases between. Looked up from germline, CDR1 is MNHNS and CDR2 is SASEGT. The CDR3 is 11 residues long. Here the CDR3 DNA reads TGTGCCAGCAGTGAAAGGCTTCGGGACACCTTC. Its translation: CASSERLRDTF.

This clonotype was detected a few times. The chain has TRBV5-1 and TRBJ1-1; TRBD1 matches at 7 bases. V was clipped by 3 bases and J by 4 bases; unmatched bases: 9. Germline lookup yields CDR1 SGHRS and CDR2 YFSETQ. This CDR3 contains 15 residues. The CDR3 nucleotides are TGCGCCAGCAGCTCCCAGGGACAGACAGGCACTGAAGCTTTCTTT. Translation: CASSSQGQTGTEAFF.

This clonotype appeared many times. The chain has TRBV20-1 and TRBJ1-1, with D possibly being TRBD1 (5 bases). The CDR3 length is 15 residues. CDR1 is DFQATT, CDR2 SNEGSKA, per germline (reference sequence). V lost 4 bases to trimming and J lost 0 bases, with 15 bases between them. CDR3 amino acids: CSAKDIRLMNTEAFF. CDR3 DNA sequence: TGCAGTGCTAAGGACATCCGGCTGATGAACACTGAAGCTTTCTTT.

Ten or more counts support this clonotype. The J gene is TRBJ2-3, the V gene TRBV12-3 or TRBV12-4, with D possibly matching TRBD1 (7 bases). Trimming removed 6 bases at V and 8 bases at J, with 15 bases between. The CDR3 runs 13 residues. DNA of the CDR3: TGTGCCAGCAGATTTAACAGGGGAGGTACGCAGTATTTT. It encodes CASRFNRGGTQYF.

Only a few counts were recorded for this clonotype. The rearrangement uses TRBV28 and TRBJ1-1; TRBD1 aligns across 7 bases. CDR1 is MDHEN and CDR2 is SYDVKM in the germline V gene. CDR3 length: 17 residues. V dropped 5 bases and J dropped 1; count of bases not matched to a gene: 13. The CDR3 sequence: CASSKRSTGRRNTEAFF. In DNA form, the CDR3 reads TGTGCCAGCAGTAAGAGATCGACAGGGCGTAGGAACACTGAAGCTTTCTTT. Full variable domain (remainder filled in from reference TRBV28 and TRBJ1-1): DVKVTQSSRYLVKRTGEKVFLECVQDMDHENMFWYRQDPGLGLRLIYFSYDVKMKEKGDIPEGYSVSREKKERFSLILESASTNQTSMYLCASSKRSTGRRNTEAFFGQGTRLTVV.

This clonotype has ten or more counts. CDR3 bases: TGTGCCAGCAGCTACGACAGGAGCACAGATACGCAGTATTTT. Residues: CASSYDRSTDTQYF. The chain recombines TRBV7-6 with TRBJ2-3, with D possibly being TRBD1 (6 bases). Germline lookup yields CDR1 SGHVS and CDR2 FNYEAQ. The CDR3 is made up of 14 amino acids. V shed 4 bases and J shed 0 bases, with 8 bases lying between them.

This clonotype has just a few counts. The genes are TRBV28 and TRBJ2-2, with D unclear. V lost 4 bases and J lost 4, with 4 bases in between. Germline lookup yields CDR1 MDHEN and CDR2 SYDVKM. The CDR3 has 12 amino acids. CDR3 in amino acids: CASSSSTGELFF. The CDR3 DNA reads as TGTGCCAGCAGTTCGAGCACCGGGGAGCTGTTTTTT.

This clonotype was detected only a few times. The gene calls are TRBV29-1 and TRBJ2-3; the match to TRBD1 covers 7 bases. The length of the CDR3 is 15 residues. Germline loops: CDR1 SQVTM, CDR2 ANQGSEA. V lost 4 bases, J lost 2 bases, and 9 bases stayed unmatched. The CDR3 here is CSVGGQSPITDTQYF. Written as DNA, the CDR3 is TGCAGCGTTGGGGGACAGTCGCCAATCACAGATACGCAGTATTTT.

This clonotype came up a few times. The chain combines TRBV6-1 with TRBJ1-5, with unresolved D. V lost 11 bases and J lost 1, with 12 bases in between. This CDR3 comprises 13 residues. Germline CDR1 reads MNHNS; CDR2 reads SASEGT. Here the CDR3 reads CAASRESNQPQHF. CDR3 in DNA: TGTGCCGCGTCCCGGGAGAGCAATCAGCCCCAGCATTTT.

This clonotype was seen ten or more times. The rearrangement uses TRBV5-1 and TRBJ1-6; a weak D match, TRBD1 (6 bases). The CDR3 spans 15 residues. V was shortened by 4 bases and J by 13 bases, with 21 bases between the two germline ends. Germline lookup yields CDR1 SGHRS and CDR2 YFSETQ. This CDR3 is CASSRTAGARSPLHF. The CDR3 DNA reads TGCGCCAGCAGCCGCACCGCAGGGGCCCGATCGCCCCTCCACTTT. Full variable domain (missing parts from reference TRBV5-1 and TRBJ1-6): KAGVTQTPRYLIKTRGQQVTLSCSPISGHRSVSWYQQTPGQGLQFLFEYFSETQRNKGNFPGRFSGRQFSNSRSEMNVSTLELGDSALYLCASSRTAGARSPLHFGNGTRLTVT.

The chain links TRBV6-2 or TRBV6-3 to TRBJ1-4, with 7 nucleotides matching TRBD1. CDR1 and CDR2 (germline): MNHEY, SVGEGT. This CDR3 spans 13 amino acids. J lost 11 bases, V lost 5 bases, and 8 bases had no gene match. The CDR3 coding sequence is TGTGCCAGCAGTATGGACAGGTCGGGGAAACTGTTTTTT. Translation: CASSMDRSGKLFF.